The 31 T cell receptor beta chains below come from one sample, sequenced in a study of cytomegalovirus exposure and HLA in healthy donors. PCR involved 60 Vbeta and 13 Jbeta primers. Measured with immunoSEQ multiplex PCR; TCRdb has only the in-frame clones, and not every one. The sample lists roughly 230,000 clones; about nine tenths were seen once. The sequenced sample was PBMCs. These receptors originate from a girl aged 2 to 9 in good health and CMV-seronegative.

The chain couples TRBV6-1 to TRBJ1-3; 7 bases are shared with TRBD1. Germline V gives CDR1 MNHNS, CDR2 SASEGT. Trimming took 2 bases from V and 4 from J; bases not matched to a gene: 5. This CDR3 has 15 residues. CDR3 sequence: CASSEPRGLGNTIYF. The CDR3 DNA follows: TGTGCCAGCAGTGAACCGAGGGGGCTCGGAAACACCATATATTTT.

Details on this clone: Other DNA sequences in this sample translate to the same CDR3. The chain combines TRBV29-1 with TRBJ2-7; D may be TRBD1 (5 bases). CDR1 and CDR2 from the germline V gene are SQVTM and ANQGSEA. This CDR3 is built from 11 residues. V was trimmed by 6 bases and J by 3 bases, leaving 9 bases between them. The CDR3 DNA reads TGCAGCGTAGATGACAGCTACGAGCAGTACTTC. It specifies CSVDDSYEQYF.

This clone came up once. This chain links TRBV19 with TRBJ1-2, with 7 bases identical to TRBD1. J lost 0 bases, V lost 5 bases, and 12 bases had no gene match. CDR3 length: 17 amino acids. CDR1 LNHDA and CDR2 SQIVND come from the germline V gene (reference sequence). CDR3 DNA: TGTGCCAGTAGTGTAACCCGGGACAGAGTTTCTAACTATGGCTACACCTTC. Translated: CASSVTRDRVSNYGYTF.

This chain joins TRBV29-1 and TRBJ2-7; 9 bases agree with TRBD1. CDR1 and CDR2 from the germline V gene are SQVTM and ANQGSEA. The CDR3 has 15 amino acids. V lost 3 bases and J lost 1; bases outside the gene matches: 7. CDR3 sequence: CSVDGLDRGSYEQYF. CDR3 in DNA: TGCAGCGTTGATGGGTTGGACAGGGGTTCCTACGAGCAGTACTTC.

DNA for the CDR3: TGTGCCAGTAGTATAGGTGTCCGAGATGTCTATGGCTACACCTTC. It yields the protein CASSIGVRDVYGYTF. The chain links TRBV19 to TRBJ1-2; D is ambiguous. The CDR3 has 15 amino acids. The V gene lost 1 base and the J gene lost 4 bases, with 13 bases spanning the gap. Germline CDR1 and CDR2: LNHDA and SQIVND (reference sequence).

This chain joins TRBV7-8 and TRBJ2-3; D is uncertain. The CDR3 is 14 amino acids. V was pared by 1 base and J by 5 bases, with 10 bases between. From germline, CDR1 is SGHVS and CDR2 FQNEAQ. In nucleotides, the CDR3 is TGTGCCAGCAGCTTAGGACTCCATTTAGATACGCAGTATTTT. As protein: CASSLGLHLDTQYF.

The V and J genes are TRBV6-5 and TRBJ2-1; D uncertain. The CDR3 is 12 amino acids. Deletions cut 6 bases from V and 7 bases from J, with 10 bases between. In germline, CDR1 is MNHEY, CDR2 SVGAGI. CDR3 bases: TGTGCCAGCAGCCGCGCCCCGAATGAGCAGTTCTTC. Protein product: CASSRAPNEQFF.

In DNA form, the CDR3 reads TGCGCCAGCGTACCCGGGACTTCCCTTAGAGATACGCAGTATTTT. Its protein product is CASVPGTSLRDTQYF. The chain carries TRBV4-1 and TRBJ2-3, with D perhaps TRBD2 (6 bases). V gave up 8 bases and J gave up 5 bases, with 20 bases separating them. CDR3 length equals 15 residues. Germline V gene sequence: CDR1 MGHRA, CDR2 YSYEKL.

This chain joins TRBV18 and TRBJ2-2; TRBD1 matches 8 bases. There are 14 residues in the CDR3. Trimming removed 6 bases from V and 1 base from J; junction bases left unmatched: 1. Per the germline V gene, CDR1 is KGHSH and CDR2 is LQKENI. The CDR3 loop is CASSGQGNTGELFF. CDR3 nucleotide sequence: TGTGCCAGCTCCGGACAGGGGAACACCGGGGAGCTGTTTTTT.

The chain links TRBV5-1 to TRBJ2-1; 8 positions match TRBD1. V trimming: 3 bases; J trimming: 5 bases; junction bases outside the gene matches: 10. Germline V CDR1 and CDR2: SGHRS, YFSETQ. The CDR3 contains 16 residues. The CDR3 DNA is TGCGCCAGCAGCTATATCGGACAGGGTTCACACAATGAGCAGTTCTTC. Translating it yields CASSYIGQGSHNEQFF.

The chain employs TRBV5-1 and TRBJ1-4, with D maybe TRBD1 (5 bases). V was shortened by 1 base and J by 7 bases, with 14 bases between the two germline ends. Germline V gene sequence: CDR1 SGHRS, CDR2 YFSETQ. This CDR3 comprises 15 residues. CDR3 loop: CASSLTRQRGEKLFF. The CDR3 bases are TGCGCCAGCAGCTTGACCAGACAGCGAGGTGAAAAACTGTTTTTT.

A single count supports this clone. J is TRBJ2-7 and V is TRBV6-1, with 7 bases matching TRBD1. The germline CDR1 and CDR2 sequences are MNHNS and SASEGT. J was trimmed by 1 base and V by 10 bases; bases with no gene match: 10. The CDR3 length is 14 residues. Written as DNA, the CDR3 is TGTGCCACCGGTTTGACAGGGTTTTCCTACGAGCAGTACTTC. This codes for CATGLTGFSYEQYF.

This CDR3 is CASSEYRGQDNEKLFF. The CDR3 DNA follows: TGTGCCAGCAGTGAATATCGAGGACAGGATAATGAAAAACTGTTTTTT. The chain employs TRBV25-1 and TRBJ1-4, with 7 nucleotides matching TRBD1. With 0 bases clipped from V and 4 bases from J, the junction kept 5 bases outside the gene matches. The CDR3 consists of 16 residues. Germline lookup yields CDR1 MGHDK and CDR2 SYGVNS.

The chain couples TRBV4-1 to TRBJ1-2; D may be TRBD1 (5 bases). CDR3 length: 17 residues. Trimming took off 1 base at V and 3 bases at J, with 18 bases between the two ends. CDR1 is MGHRA, CDR2 YSYEKL, per germline. CDR3 DNA: TGCGCCAGCAGCCAAGGGTCGGGGGACCTTTGGGACTATGGCTACACCTTC. It translates to CASSQGSGDLWDYGYTF.

This clone was seen just once. The gene calls are TRBV6-5 and TRBJ1-1, with TRBD1 matching 7 bases. Germline-derived CDR1 and CDR2 are MNHEY and SVGAGI. The trim removed 0 bases at V and 0 bases at J, leaving 4 bases unmatched. CDR3 length: 16 amino acids. CDR3 protein: CASSYSQGQMNTEAFF. CDR3 nucleotides: TGTGCCAGCAGTTACTCGCAGGGACAGATGAACACTGAAGCTTTCTTT.

The chain employs TRBV9 and TRBJ1-2; D is unresolved. CDR3 length: 13 amino acids. Germline-derived CDR1 and CDR2 are SGDLS and YYNGEE. V was clipped by 0 bases and J by 2 bases, with 5 bases between them. The CDR3: CASSVEQNYGYTF. The DNA of the CDR3 is TGTGCCAGCAGCGTAGAACAGAACTATGGCTACACCTTC. Drawing the rest from reference TRBV9 and TRBJ1-2, the complete variable domain is DSGVTQTPKHLITATGQRVTLRCSPRSGDLSVYWYQQSLDQGLQFLIQYYNGEERAKGNILERFSAQQFPDLHSELNLSSLELGDSALYFCASSVEQNYGYTFGSGTRLTVV.

This clone was detected only once. V gene TRBV19 combines with J gene TRBJ2-2; 7 bases fit TRBD2. CDR3 size: 14 residues. Germline V gives CDR1 LNHDA, CDR2 SQIVND (reference sequence). The V gene end was trimmed by 10 bases and the J gene end by 0 bases; junction bases not matched to a gene: 5. CDR3 nucleotide sequence: TGTGCCACCGCTCTAGCGGCGAACACCGGGGAGCTGTTTTTT. Its translation is CATALAANTGELFF.

This chain joins TRBV2 and TRBJ2-5; a possible D gene is TRBD2 (6 bases). The germline V and J ends were trimmed by 8 bases and 5 bases, with 6 bases remaining between them. The CDR3 sequence is 10 residues long. The germline V gene encodes CDR1 SNHLY and CDR2 FYNNEI. CDR3 DNA: TGTGCCAGCGGGGGGGAGACCCAGTACTTC. As protein: CASGGETQYF.

This clone was counted between two and nine times. V gene TRBV6-6 combines with J gene TRBJ1-1, with D maybe TRBD1 (5 bases). The CDR3 loop spans 14 amino acids. Germline CDR1 MNHNY, CDR2 SVGAGI (reference sequence). Between the trimmed V and J ends, which lost 4 bases and 1 base, there was a span of 10 bases. CDR3 nucleotide sequence: TGTGCCAGCAGTTGGACATTTCCGAACACTGAAGCTTTCTTT. Amino acid sequence: CASSWTFPNTEAFF.

In the case of this clone: One end of the junction is discordant with germline, which a read error may explain. The CDR3 DNA reads TGTTCCAGCAGCTTGGATACGGGGAGAGACGAGCAGTACTTC. Translation gives CSSSLDTGRDEQYF. The chain combines TRBV7-9 with TRBJ2-7; D perhaps matches TRBD2 (5 bases). The CDR3 sequence is 14 residues long. Germline values: CDR1 SEHNR, CDR2 FQNEAQ (reference sequence).

The J gene is TRBJ2-7, the V gene TRBV5-4; 9 bases fit TRBD1. The CDR3 is made up of 15 amino acids. CDR1 SGHNT and CDR2 YYREEE come from the germline V gene (reference sequence). V dropped 4 bases and J dropped 3; count of bases not matched to a gene: 8. The DNA for the CDR3 is TGTGCCAGCAGCCCGAAACGGGACAGGGTCTACGAGCAGTACTTC. This sequence encodes CASSPKRDRVYEQYF.

The rearrangement links TRBV11-3 to TRBJ1-1, with TRBD1 identical over 9 bases. This CDR3 is 13 amino acids long. Germline CDR1 is SGHNT and CDR2 is YENEEA. Trimming cost V 4 bases and J 5 bases; bases outside gene matches: 2. The CDR3 sequence is CASSYGQGTEAFF. The DNA of the CDR3 is TGTGCCAGCAGCTACGGACAGGGGACTGAAGCTTTCTTT.

The rearrangement joins TRBV9 to TRBJ2-7, with TRBD2 as a possible D gene (5 bases). Germline CDR1 reads SGDLS; CDR2 reads YYNGEE. The V gene lost 2 bases and the J gene lost 2 bases, with 14 bases spanning the gap. The CDR3 totals 15 residues. This chain's CDR3 is CASSVSSGGAYEQYF. The CDR3 DNA reads TGTGCCAGCAGCGTTTCGAGCGGAGGCGCCTACGAGCAGTACTTC.

The V and J genes are TRBV9 and TRBJ1-1; D unresolved. V lost 2 bases and J 1 base, leaving 12 bases between the germline ends. CDR3 length equals 15 residues. From germline, CDR1 is SGDLS and CDR2 YYNGEE. DNA for the CDR3: TGTGCCAGCAGCGTGGGCCCCGGGGAGAACACTGAAGCTTTCTTT. It specifies CASSVGPGENTEAFF.

The chain uses TRBV6-5 and TRBJ2-7, with D tentatively TRBD1 (6 bases). Germline V gives CDR1 MNHEY, CDR2 SVGAGI. V shed 7 bases and J shed 7 bases, with 17 bases lying between them. The CDR3 runs to 13 residues. The CDR3, as DNA: TGTGCCAGCACCCACCTGACAGGCCTTGAGCAGTACTTC. Amino acids: CASTHLTGLEQYF.

This clone was seen a single time. V usage is TRBV7-2 and J usage is TRBJ2-5; TRBD2 agrees at 12 bases. V lost 5 bases, J lost 7 bases, and 8 bases stayed unmatched. The CDR3 length is 15 residues. Per germline, CDR1 SGHTA and CDR2 FQGNSA. CDR3 loop: CASSQRLAGAVTQYF. As DNA, the CDR3 is TGTGCCAGCAGCCAAAGACTAGCGGGGGCAGTGACCCAGTACTTC.

This chain links TRBV5-1 with TRBJ2-2, with D possibly TRBD2 on 6 matching bases. The CDR3 runs to 14 residues. With 4 bases removed from V and 5 bases from J, the gap between germline ends came to 12 bases. Germline CDR1 and CDR2: SGHRS and YFSETQ. CDR3 DNA: TGCGCCAGCAGCCCACAGGAGGGGACCGGGGAGCTGTTTTTT. The encoded protein is CASSPQEGTGELFF.

The chain couples TRBV2 to TRBJ2-2; 11 bases agree with TRBD2. V lost 5 bases and J lost 0; bases outside the gene matches: 14. The CDR3 covers 20 residues. CDR1 and CDR2 (germline): SNHLY, FYNNEI. The CDR3 DNA reads TGTGCCAGCAGTCACCCGTCCGTAGCGGGAGGGGGAGCGAACACCGGGGAGCTGTTTTTT. Translation gives CASSHPSVAGGGANTGELFF.

The chain recombines TRBV10-1 with TRBJ2-1; D not certain. The CDR3 is made up of 14 amino acids. V dropped 3 bases and J dropped 0 bases, with 6 bases sitting between them. The germline V gene has CDR1 WNHNN and CDR2 SYGVQD (reference sequence). The DNA for the CDR3 is TGCGCCAGCAGTGAAACTACCTCCTACAATGAGCAGTTCTTC. Protein sequence: CASSETTSYNEQFF.

The V call is TRBV11-1, the J call TRBJ2-3; perhaps TRBD2 as D (7 bases). This CDR3 region has 16 residues. The germline V gene encodes CDR1 SGHAT and CDR2 FQDESV (reference sequence). V was pared by 1 base and J by 1 base, with 12 bases between. Here the CDR3 reads CASSLGAGARTDTQYF. CDR3 bases: TGTGCCAGCAGCTTAGGGGCGGGGGCCCGCACAGATACGCAGTATTTT. The full variable domain, in which reference TRBV11-1 and TRBJ2-3 provide the parts outside the CDR3, is EAEVAQSPRYKITEKSQAVAFWCDPISGHATLYWYRQILGQGPELLVQFQDESVVDDSQLPKDRFSAERLKGVDSTLKIQPAELGDSAMYLCASSLGAGARTDTQYFGPGTRLTVL.

The chain uses TRBV14 and TRBJ1-3; D uncertain. The CDR3 is made up of 15 amino acids. Trimming pared 3 bases from V and 1 base from J, leaving 10 bases between. CDR1 is SGHDN, CDR2 FVKESK, per germline. CDR3 protein: CASSHWLVSGNTIYF. The DNA of the CDR3 is TGTGCCAGCAGCCACTGGCTGGTATCTGGAAACACCATATATTTT.